This T cell receptor (beta chain) came from a study of cytomegalovirus exposure and HLA in healthy donors. For the study at large: HLA-typed donors were the source of around 80 million unique TCRs, which an early data release held. In terms of ancestry, the Caucasian-associated cluster contained roughly 80% of the roughly 400 genotyped donors. Points from the study as a whole: Within a later analysis, the majority of CMV-associated TCR beta chains appeared HLA-restricted. Clonal expansion was found to be greater in HLA-associated TCR beta chains than in equally common others in a later analysis.

Amplification used 60 Vbeta primers and 13 Jbeta primers. Data came from immunoSEQ multiplex PCR; TCRdb stores just in-frame clones and leaves some out. The table records under 200,000 clones, roughly 76% of them present only once. Per the germline V gene, CDR1 is SGDLS and CDR2 is YYNGEE. The CDR3 covers 13 residues. V shed 0 bases and J shed 7 bases, with 7 bases lying between them. Comment on this clone: Antigen: not known.

The clonotype was recovered from a male donor in good health and CMV-seronegative. Source material: PBMCs. The chain uses TRBV9 and TRBJ2-2, with D hard to call. CDR3 DNA sequence: TGTGCCAGCAGCGTAGGAGTATACGGGGAGCTGTTTTTT. The encoded protein is CASSVGVYGELFF.